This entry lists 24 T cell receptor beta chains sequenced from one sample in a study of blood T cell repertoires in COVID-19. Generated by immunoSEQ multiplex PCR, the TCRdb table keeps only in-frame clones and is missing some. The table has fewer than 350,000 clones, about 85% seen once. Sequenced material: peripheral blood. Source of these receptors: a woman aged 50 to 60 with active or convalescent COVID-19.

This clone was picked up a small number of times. This chain's CDR3 is CASSAIAGGPVGEQFF. CDR3 DNA sequence: TGTGCCAGTAGTGCCATAGCGGGAGGGCCTGTCGGTGAGCAGTTCTTC. The V call is TRBV19, the J call TRBJ2-1, with TRBD2 matching over 11 bases. J was trimmed by 9 bases and V by 5 bases; bases with no gene match: 12. The CDR3 runs to 16 residues. CDR1 and CDR2 from the germline V gene are LNHDA and SQIVND (reference sequence).

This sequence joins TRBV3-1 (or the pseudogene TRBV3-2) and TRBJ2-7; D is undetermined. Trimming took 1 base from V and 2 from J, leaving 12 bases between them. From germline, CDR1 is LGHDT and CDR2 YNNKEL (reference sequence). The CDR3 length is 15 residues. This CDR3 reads CASSQVPSKAYEQYF. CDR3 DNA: TGTGCCAGCAGCCAAGTCCCGAGCAAAGCCTACGAGCAGTACTTC.

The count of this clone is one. This chain's CDR3 is CAWSVEAENSPLHF. Here the CDR3 DNA reads TGTGCCTGGTCCGTAGAGGCGGAAAATTCACCCCTCCACTTT. The chain is built from TRBV30 and TRBJ1-6; no definite D call. The V gene lost 5 bases and the J gene lost 7 bases, with 15 bases spanning the gap. CDR3 size: 14 residues. Germline CDR1 reads GTSNPN; CDR2 reads SVGIG (reference sequence).

Written as DNA, the CDR3 is TGTGCCAGCAGTGCTCACGTTGGACAGGGCGAGACCCAGTACTTC. Protein: CASSAHVGQGETQYF. The chain carries TRBV25-1 and TRBJ2-5, with 8 bases that match TRBD1. The CDR3 spans 15 residues. V lost 4 bases and J lost 5; bases outside the gene matches: 9. Looked up from germline, CDR1 is MGHDK and CDR2 is SYGVNS. The full variable domain, its missing parts supplied by reference TRBV25-1 and TRBJ2-5, is EADIYQTPRYLVIGTGKKITLECSQTMGHDKMYWYQQDPGMELHLIHYSYGVNSTEKGDLSSESTVSRIRTEHFPLTLESARPSHTSQYLCASSAHVGQGETQYFGPGTRLLVL.

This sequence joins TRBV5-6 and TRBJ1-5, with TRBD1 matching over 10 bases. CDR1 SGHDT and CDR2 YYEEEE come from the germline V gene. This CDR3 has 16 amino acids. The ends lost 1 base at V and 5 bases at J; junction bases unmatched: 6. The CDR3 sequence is CASSLRDGTGDQPQHF. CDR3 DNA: TGTGCCAGCAGCTTGAGGGACGGGACAGGGGATCAGCCCCAGCATTTT.

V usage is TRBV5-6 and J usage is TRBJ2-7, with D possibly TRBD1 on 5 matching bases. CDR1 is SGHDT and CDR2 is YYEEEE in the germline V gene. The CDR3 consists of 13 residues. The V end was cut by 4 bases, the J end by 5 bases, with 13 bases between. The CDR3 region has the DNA TGTGCCAGCAGCCTCGACAGTGCCCACGAGCAGTACTTC. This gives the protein CASSLDSAHEQYF. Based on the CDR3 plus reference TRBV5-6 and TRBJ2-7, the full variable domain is DAGVTQSPTHLIKTRGQQVTLRCSPKSGHDTVSWYQQALGQGPQFIFQYYEEEERQRGNFPDRFSGHQFPNYSSELNVNALLLGDSALYLCASSLDSAHEQYFGPGTRLTVT.

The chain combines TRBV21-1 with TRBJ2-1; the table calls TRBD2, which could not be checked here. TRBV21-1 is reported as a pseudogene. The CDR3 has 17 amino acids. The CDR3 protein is CASSKVASGLSYNEQFF. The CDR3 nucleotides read TGTGCCAGCAGCAAAGTGGCTAGCGGCCTCTCCTACAATGAGCAGTTCTTC.

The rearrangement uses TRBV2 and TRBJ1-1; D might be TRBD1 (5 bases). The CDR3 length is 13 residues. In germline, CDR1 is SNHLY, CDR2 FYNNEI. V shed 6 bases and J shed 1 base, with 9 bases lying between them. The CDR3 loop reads CASRRQTNTEAFF. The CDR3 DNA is TGTGCCAGCAGGAGACAGACGAACACTGAAGCTTTCTTT.

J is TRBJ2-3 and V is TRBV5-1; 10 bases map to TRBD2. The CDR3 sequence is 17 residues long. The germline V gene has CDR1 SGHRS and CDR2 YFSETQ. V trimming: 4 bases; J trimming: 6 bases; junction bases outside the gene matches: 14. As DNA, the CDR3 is TGCGCCAGCAGCCCTAGCGCATTAGCGGGAGGAGGGGATACGCAGTATTTT. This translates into CASSPSALAGGGDTQYF.

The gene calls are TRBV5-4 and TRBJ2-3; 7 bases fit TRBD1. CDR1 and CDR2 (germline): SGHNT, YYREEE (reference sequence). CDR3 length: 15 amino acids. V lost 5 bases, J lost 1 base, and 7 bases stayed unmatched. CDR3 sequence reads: CASRSVGQGTDTQYF. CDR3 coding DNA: TGTGCCAGCAGATCCGTCGGACAGGGCACAGATACGCAGTATTTT.

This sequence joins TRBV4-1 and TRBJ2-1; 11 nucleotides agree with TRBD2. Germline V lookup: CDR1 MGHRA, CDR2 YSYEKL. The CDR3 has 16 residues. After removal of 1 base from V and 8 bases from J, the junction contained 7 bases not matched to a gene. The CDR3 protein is CASSQVSGRASYEQFF. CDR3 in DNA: TGCGCCAGCAGCCAAGTTAGCGGGAGGGCGAGCTATGAGCAGTTCTTC.

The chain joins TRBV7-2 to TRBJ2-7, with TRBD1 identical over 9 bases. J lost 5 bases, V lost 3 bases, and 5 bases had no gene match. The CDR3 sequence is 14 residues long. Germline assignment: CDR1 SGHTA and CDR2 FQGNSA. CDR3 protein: CASSFVTGGNEQYF. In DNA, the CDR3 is TGTGCCAGCAGCTTCGTTACAGGGGGCAACGAGCAGTACTTC.

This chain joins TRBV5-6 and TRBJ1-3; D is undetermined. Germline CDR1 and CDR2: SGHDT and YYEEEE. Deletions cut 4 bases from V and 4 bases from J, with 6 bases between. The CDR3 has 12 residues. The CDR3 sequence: CASSQQGNTIYF. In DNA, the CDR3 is TGTGCCAGCAGCCAACAAGGAAACACCATATATTTT.

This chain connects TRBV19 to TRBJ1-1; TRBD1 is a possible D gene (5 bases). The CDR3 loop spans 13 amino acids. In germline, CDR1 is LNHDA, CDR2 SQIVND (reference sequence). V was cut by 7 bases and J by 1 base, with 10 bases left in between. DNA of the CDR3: TGTGCCAGTACCCAAGGGGAGAACACTGAAGCTTTCTTT. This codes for CASTQGENTEAFF.

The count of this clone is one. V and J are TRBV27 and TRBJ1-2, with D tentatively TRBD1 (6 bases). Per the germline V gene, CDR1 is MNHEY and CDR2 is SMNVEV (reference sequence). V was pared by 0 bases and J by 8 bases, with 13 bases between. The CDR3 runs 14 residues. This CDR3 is CASSLSGAMGGYTF. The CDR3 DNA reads TGTGCCAGCAGTTTATCGGGGGCGATGGGCGGCTACACCTTC.

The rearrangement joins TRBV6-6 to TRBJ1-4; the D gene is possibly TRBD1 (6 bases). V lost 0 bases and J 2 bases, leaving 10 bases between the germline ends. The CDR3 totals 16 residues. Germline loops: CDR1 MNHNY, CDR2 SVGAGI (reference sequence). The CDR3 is CASSYSIGGTNEKLFF. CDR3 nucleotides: TGTGCCAGCAGTTACTCGATTGGGGGCACTAATGAAAAACTGTTTTTT.

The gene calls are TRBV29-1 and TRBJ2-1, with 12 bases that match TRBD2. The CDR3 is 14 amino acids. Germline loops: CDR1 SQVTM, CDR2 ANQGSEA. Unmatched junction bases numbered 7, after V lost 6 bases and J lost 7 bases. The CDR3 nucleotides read TGCAGCGTAGGACTAGCGGGAAAGGTGAATGAGCAGTTCTTC. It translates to CSVGLAGKVNEQFF.

DNA for the CDR3: TGCAGCGTTGGGTCTAGCGGGAAGTACGAGCAGTACTTC. Translating it yields CSVGSSGKYEQYF. The J gene is TRBJ2-7, the V gene TRBV29-1, with 9 bases lining up with TRBD2. The V gene's germline CDR1 is SQVTM and CDR2 ANQGSEA. The junction had 5 bases not matched to a gene; V was cut back by 4 bases and J by 4 bases. This CDR3 has 13 amino acids.

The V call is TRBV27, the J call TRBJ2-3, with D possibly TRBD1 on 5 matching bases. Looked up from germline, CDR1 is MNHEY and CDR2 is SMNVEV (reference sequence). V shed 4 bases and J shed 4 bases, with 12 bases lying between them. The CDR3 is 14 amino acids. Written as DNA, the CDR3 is TGTGCCAGCAGTTCGCAGGGTATTCCAGATACGCAGTATTTT. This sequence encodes CASSSQGIPDTQYF.

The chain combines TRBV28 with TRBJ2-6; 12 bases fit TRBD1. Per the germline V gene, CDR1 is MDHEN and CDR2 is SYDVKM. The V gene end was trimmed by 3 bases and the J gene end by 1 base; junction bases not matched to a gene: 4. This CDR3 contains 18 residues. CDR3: CASSFPGQGASGANVLTF. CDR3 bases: TGTGCCAGCAGTTTTCCGGGACAGGGGGCGTCTGGGGCCAACGTCCTGACTTTC.

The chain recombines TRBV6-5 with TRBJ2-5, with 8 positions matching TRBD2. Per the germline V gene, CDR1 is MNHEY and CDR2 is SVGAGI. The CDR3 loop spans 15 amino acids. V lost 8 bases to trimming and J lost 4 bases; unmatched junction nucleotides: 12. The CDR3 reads CASGLGGAGGETQYF. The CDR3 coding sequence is TGTGCCAGCGGCCTCGGGGGGGCGGGAGGAGAGACCCAGTACTTC.

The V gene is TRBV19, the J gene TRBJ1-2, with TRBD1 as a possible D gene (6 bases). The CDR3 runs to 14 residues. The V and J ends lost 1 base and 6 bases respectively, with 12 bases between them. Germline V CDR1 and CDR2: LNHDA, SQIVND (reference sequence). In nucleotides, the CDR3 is TGTGCCAGTAGTATAGTGGGGGCGAGGCATGGCTACACCTTC. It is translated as CASSIVGARHGYTF.

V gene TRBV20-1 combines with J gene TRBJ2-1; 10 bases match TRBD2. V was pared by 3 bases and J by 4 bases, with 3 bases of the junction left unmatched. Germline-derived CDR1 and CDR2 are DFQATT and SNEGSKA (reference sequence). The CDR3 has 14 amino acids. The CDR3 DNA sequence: TGCAGTGCTAGTCGGACTAGCGGTTACAATGAGCAGTTCTTC. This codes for CSASRTSGYNEQFF.

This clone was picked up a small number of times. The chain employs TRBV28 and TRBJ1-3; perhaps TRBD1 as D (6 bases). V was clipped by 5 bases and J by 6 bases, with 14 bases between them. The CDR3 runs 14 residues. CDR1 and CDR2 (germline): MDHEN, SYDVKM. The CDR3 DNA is TGTGCCAGCAGTGACCAGGGGAGTGAAAACACCATATATTTT. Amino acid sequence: CASSDQGSENTIYF.